Below are 10 T cell receptor beta chains sequenced from a single sample in a study of OX40 agonist ivuxolimab in advanced cancers. The method was immunoSEQ multiplex PCR; TCRdb's version includes in-frame clones alone and lacks a portion of them. The sample contains tens of thousands of clones, under 95% of which appear only once. Sequencing was performed on CD4+ or CD8+ T cells sorted from blood, taken in a trial of the OX40 agonist ivuxolimab. The receptor set was obtained from an adult with an advanced solid tumor such as melanoma, head and neck, liver or kidney cancer.

This chain uses TRBV11-2 with TRBJ2-5; 8 nucleotides line up with TRBD2. This CDR3 is built from 16 residues. The J segment lost 2 bases and the V segment lost 3 bases, leaving 8 bases of the junction unmatched. Germline CDR1 reads SGHAT; CDR2 reads FQNNGV. CDR3 DNA: TGTGCCAGCAGCTTCCGGGAGGGCGGGAGGCAAGAGACCCAGTACTTC. Its protein is CASSFREGGRQETQYF.

This clone was detected only once. This chain uses TRBV18 with TRBJ2-7, with 10 bases lining up with TRBD2. Germline loops: CDR1 KGHSH, CDR2 LQKENI. The CDR3 is made up of 15 amino acids. Losses at the gene ends were 6 bases for V and 7 bases for J; bases not matched to a gene: 12. The CDR3 sequence is CASSLAGEGPREQYF. The DNA of the CDR3 is TGTGCCAGCTCGCTAGCGGGAGAAGGGCCCCGAGAGCAGTACTTC.

This clone appeared a single time. J is TRBJ1-1 and V is TRBV9; no reliable D call. Germline CDR1 is SGDLS and CDR2 is YYNGEE. The length of the CDR3 is 17 residues. Deletions cut 4 bases from V and 0 bases from J, with 19 bases between. The CDR3 DNA sequence: TGTGCCAGCAGCCCCGCCCCCCGTTGGACGGTGAACACTGAAGCTTTCTTT. Translated, it gives CASSPAPRWTVNTEAFF.

The rearrangement links TRBV27 to TRBJ1-2, with 8 bases lining up with TRBD1. Losses at the gene ends were 1 base for V and 2 bases for J; bases not matched to a gene: 3. The germline CDR1 and CDR2 sequences are MNHEY and SMNVEV (reference sequence). The CDR3 sequence is 15 residues long. The CDR3 loop reads CASSLYPGGNYGYTF. CDR3 in DNA: TGTGCCAGCAGTTTATACCCAGGGGGCAACTATGGCTACACCTTC.

The chain recombines TRBV7-9 with TRBJ1-2; 11 bases are a match to TRBD1. The CDR3 runs to 14 residues. Unmatched junction bases numbered 4, after V lost 6 bases and J lost 4 bases. Germline assignment: CDR1 SEHNR and CDR2 FQNEAQ (reference sequence). The CDR3 coding sequence is TGTGCCAGCAGGGGGGACAGGGGGACCTATGGCTACACCTTC. Translation gives CASRGDRGTYGYTF. Variable domain in full (rest from reference TRBV7-9 and TRBJ1-2): DTGVSQNPRHKITKRGQNVTFRCDPISEHNRLYWYRQTLGQGPEFLTYFQNEAQLEKSRLLSDRFSAERPKGSFSTLEIQRTEQGDSAMYLCASRGDRGTYGYTFGSGTRLTVV.

J is TRBJ2-2 and V is TRBV5-1, with 8 nucleotides matching TRBD2. J was trimmed by 7 bases and V by 6 bases; bases with no gene match: 8. The CDR3 contains 14 residues. Per germline, CDR1 SGHRS and CDR2 YFSETQ. CDR3 nucleotides: TGCGCCAGCACCCTGGTAGCGGGATACGGGGAGCTGTTTTTT. It is translated as CASTLVAGYGELFF.

The table lists this clone with a count of one. The gene calls are TRBV14 and TRBJ1-5; weak D call: TRBD1 (5 bases). With 6 bases removed from V and 4 bases from J, the gap between germline ends came to 13 bases. The CDR3 has 14 residues. Germline V gene lookup returns CDR1 SGHDN and CDR2 FVKESK. CDR3 sequence (DNA): TGTGCCAGCAGAAGGGACGCGGGAAATCAGCCCCAGCATTTT. Its protein product is CASRRDAGNQPQHF.

The chain employs TRBV27 and TRBJ2-7, with a tentative D call TRBD1 (5 bases). This CDR3 spans 14 amino acids. V was shortened by 2 bases and J by 5 bases, with 13 bases between the two germline ends. CDR1 and CDR2 from the germline V gene are MNHEY and SMNVEV (reference sequence). CDR3 sequence (DNA): TGTGCCAGCAGTTTACAGGGCCCACTGCACGAGCAGTACTTC. Encoded protein: CASSLQGPLHEQYF.

This rearrangement joins TRBV5-6 to TRBJ2-2, with 13 bases aligning to TRBD2. Germline CDR1 SGHDT, CDR2 YYEEEE. This CDR3 is 15 amino acids long. The V and J ends lost 3 bases and 8 bases, in that order; junction bases with no gene match: 4. The CDR3: CASSYGTSGIGELFF. CDR3 nucleotides: TGTGCCAGCAGCTACGGGACTAGCGGGATAGGGGAGCTGTTTTTT.

The genes are TRBV28 and TRBJ2-7; D unclear. CDR3 size: 15 residues. Per the germline V gene, CDR1 is MDHEN and CDR2 is SYDVKM. V was cut by 2 bases and J by 2 bases, with 13 bases left in between. The CDR3 here is CASSLSEGAPYEQYF. As DNA, the CDR3 is TGTGCCAGCAGTTTAAGTGAAGGAGCCCCCTACGAGCAGTACTTC. Variable domain in full (rest from reference TRBV28 and TRBJ2-7): DVKVTQSSRYLVKRTGEKVFLECVQDMDHENMFWYRQDPGLGLRLIYFSYDVKMKEKGDIPEGYSVSREKKERFSLILESASTNQTSMYLCASSLSEGAPYEQYFGPGTRLTVT.